This TCR beta chain was documented in a study of T cells in localized non-small cell lung cancer. Whole-study findings and limits: Appearance in adjacent lung was seen for a median around 60 of the top 100 tumor clones. Highest T cell clonality was seen in uninvolved adjacent lung, surpassing that measured in tumor. Increased T cell density in blood showed an association with longer overall survival.

Comments on this clone: No antigen is known for it.

Profiling relied on immunoSEQ multiplex PCR, and the TCRdb table lists in-frame clones only, not all of them. The repertoire holds some 16,000 clones, with approximately 90% as singletons. Germline CDR1 SGHRS, CDR2 YFSETQ. With 4 bases removed from V and 0 bases from J, the gap between germline ends came to 17 bases. CDR3 length: 17 residues. The rearrangement uses TRBV5-1 and TRBJ2-1, with D perhaps being TRBD1 or TRBD2 (5 bases each). Sequences were derived from peripheral blood, sampled before any cancer treatment. This receptor was taken from a male donor older than 55 with stage II squamous cell lung carcinoma. The CDR3 nucleotides read TGCGCCAGCAGCCCTGGGGACCTAATAAGCTCCTACAATGAGCAGTTCTTC. Amino acid sequence: CASSPGDLISSYNEQFF.